This T cell receptor (beta chain) was identified in a study of cytomegalovirus exposure and HLA in healthy donors. This CDR3 comprises 15 residues. In germline, CDR1 is SGHRS, CDR2 YFSETQ. The V gene end was trimmed by 2 bases and the J gene end by 1 base; junction bases not matched to a gene: 4. A multiplex PCR was run with 60 Vbeta primers and 13 Jbeta primers. Sequencing was performed with immunoSEQ multiplex PCR; in TCRdb, only in-frame clones are kept and a portion is missing. The table has some 190,000 clones, around 88% seen once. The clonotype comes from a woman in her twenties or thirties in good health and CMV-seronegative. J is TRBJ2-3 and V is TRBV5-1, with 7 bases fitting TRBD1. The sample was PBMCs. Here the CDR3 DNA reads TGCGCCAGCAGCTTATACAGGGGCGGCACAGATACGCAGTATTTT. It specifies CASSLYRGGTDTQYF.